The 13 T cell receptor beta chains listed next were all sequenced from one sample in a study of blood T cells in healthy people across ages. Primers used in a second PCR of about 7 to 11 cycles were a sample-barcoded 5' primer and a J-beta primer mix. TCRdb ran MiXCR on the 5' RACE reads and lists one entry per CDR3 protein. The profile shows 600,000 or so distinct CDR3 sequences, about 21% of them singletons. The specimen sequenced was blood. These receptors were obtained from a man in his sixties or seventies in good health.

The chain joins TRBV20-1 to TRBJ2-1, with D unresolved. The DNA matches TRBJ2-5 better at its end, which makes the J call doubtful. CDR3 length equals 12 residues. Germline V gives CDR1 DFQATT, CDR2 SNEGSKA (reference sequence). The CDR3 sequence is CSARETTETQYF. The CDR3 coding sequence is TGCAGTGCTAGAGAGACAACAGAGACCCAGTACTTC.

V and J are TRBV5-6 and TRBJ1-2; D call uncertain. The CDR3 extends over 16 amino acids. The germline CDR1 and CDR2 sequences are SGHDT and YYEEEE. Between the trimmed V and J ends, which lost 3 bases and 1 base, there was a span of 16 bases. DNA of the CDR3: TGTGCCAGCAGCTCGGCACCGAGTGAAATTAACTATGGCTACACCTTC. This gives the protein CASSSAPSEINYGYTF.

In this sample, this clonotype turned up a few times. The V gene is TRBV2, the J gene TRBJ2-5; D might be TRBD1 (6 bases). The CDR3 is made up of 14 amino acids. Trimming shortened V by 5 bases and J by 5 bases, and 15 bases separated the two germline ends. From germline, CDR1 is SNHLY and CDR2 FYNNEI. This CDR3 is CASSPLAGAETQYF. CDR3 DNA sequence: TGTGCCAGCAGTCCCTTAGCAGGGGCGGAGACCCAGTACTTC.

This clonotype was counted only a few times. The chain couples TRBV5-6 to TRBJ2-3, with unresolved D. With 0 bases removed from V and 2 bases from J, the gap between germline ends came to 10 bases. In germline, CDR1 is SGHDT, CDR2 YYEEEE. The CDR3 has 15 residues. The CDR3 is CASSLVQRPTDTQYF. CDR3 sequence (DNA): TGTGCCAGCAGCTTGGTCCAGCGACCCACAGATACGCAGTATTTT.

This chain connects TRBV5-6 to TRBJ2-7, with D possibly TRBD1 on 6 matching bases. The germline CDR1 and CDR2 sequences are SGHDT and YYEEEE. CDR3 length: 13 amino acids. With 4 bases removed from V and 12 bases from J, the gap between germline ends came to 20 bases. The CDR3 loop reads CASSPTGANQRYF. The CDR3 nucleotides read TGTGCCAGCAGCCCGACAGGAGCTAATCAGCGGTACTTC.

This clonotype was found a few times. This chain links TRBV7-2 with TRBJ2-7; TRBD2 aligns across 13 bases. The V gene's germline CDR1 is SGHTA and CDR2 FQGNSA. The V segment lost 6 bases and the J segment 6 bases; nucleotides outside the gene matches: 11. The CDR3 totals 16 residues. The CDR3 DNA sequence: TGTGCCAGCAGTCCCCGAGGACTAGCGGGAGTAACCGAGCAGTACTTC. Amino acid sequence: CASSPRGLAGVTEQYF.

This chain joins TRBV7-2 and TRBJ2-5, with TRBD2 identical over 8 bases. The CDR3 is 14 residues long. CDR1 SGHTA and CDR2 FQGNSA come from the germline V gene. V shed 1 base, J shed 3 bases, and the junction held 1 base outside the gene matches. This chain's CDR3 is CASSLVGLEETQYF. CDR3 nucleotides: TGTGCCAGCAGCTTAGTGGGACTAGAAGAGACCCAGTACTTC.

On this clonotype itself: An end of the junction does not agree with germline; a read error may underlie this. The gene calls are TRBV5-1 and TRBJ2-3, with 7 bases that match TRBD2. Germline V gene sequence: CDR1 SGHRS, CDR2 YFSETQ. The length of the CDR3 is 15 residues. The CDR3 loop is CASSLVWEGADTQYF. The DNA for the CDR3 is TGCGCCAGCAGCTTGGTATGGGAGGGCGCAGATACGCAGTACTTT.

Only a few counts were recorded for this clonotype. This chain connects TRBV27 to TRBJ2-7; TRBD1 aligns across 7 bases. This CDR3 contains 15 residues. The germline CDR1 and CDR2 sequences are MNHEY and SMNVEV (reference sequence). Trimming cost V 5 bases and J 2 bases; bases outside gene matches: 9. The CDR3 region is CASSPQQGYPYEQYF. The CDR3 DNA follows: TGTGCCAGCAGTCCACAACAGGGGTATCCCTACGAGCAGTACTTC.

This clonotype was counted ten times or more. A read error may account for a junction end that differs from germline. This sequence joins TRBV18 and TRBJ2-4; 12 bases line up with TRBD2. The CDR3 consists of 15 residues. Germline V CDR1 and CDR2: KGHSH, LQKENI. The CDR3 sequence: CASSPGALAGGPFVF. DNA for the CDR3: TGTGCCAGCTCACCGGGTGCCCTAGCGGGAGGGCCTTTTGTATTC.

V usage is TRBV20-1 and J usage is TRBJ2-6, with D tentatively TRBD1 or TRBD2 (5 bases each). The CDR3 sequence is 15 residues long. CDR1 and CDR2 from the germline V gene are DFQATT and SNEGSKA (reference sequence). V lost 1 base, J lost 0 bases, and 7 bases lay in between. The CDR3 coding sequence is TGCAGTGCTAGAGTTGGGGGCTCTGGGGCCAACGTCCTGACTTTC. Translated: CSARVGGSGANVLTF.

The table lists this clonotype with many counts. The CDR3 nucleotides read TGCGCCAGCAGCCAAGTCGCCGGGATAGAAACCTACGAGCAGTACTTC. Amino acid sequence: CASSQVAGIETYEQYF. The rearrangement uses TRBV4-1 and TRBJ2-7; possibly TRBD2 for D (5 bases). With 1 base removed from V and 2 bases from J, the gap between germline ends came to 15 bases. The CDR3 spans 16 residues. Germline V gives CDR1 MGHRA, CDR2 YSYEKL.

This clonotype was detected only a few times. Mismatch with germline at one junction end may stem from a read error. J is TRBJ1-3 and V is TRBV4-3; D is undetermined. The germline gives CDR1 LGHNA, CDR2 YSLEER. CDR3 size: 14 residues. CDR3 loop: CASSVDINGNTVYF. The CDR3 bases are TGCGCCAGCAGCGTCGACATAAATGGAAACACCGTATATTTT.